These 5 T cell receptor beta chains were all obtained from the same sample, sequenced in a study of long-term antiretroviral therapy in people with HIV. Version v3.0 of the immunoSEQ assay ran at survey level. Method: immunoSEQ multiplex PCR; TCRdb's copy keeps in-frame clones and lacks some. Of under 45,000 clones listed, 94% are singletons. The sequenced sample was unsorted PBMCs, obtained 5.1 years after starting antiretroviral therapy. The origin of the receptors is a woman between 45 and 60 years old with HIV.

This clone was observed once. The V gene is TRBV5-1, the J gene TRBJ2-5; TRBD2 matches at 11 bases. The CDR3 spans 15 residues. CDR1 and CDR2 (germline): SGHRS, YFSETQ. Unmatched junction bases numbered 9, after V lost 4 bases and J lost 7 bases. As DNA, the CDR3 is TGCGCCAGCAGCCCCGGGACTAGCGGAAAGGTGACCCAGTACTTC. This translates into CASSPGTSGKVTQYF.

The chain has TRBV15 and TRBJ1-2; TRBD1 might be the D (5 bases). Trimming shortened V by 1 base and J by 4 bases, and 13 bases separated the two germline ends. This CDR3 has 15 residues. Germline V gene data show CDR1 as LNHNV and CDR2 as YYDKDF (reference sequence). The chain's CDR3 is CATSRGERGSYGYTF. CDR3 bases: TGTGCCACCAGCAGAGGTGAAAGGGGAAGCTATGGCTACACCTTC.

The genes are TRBV5-4 and TRBJ1-2; no clear D. This CDR3 has 14 amino acids. Per the germline V gene, CDR1 is SGHNT and CDR2 is YYREEE (reference sequence). Trimming took 0 bases from V and 3 from J, leaving 9 bases between them. The CDR3 nucleotides are TGTGCCAGCAGCTTGGTCGGCGAGTACTATGGCTACACCTTC. Encoded protein: CASSLVGEYYGYTF.

V is TRBV5-6 and J is TRBJ2-5; the D is unclear. TRBJ2-7 explains the end of the DNA better; the J call may be wrong. The length of the CDR3 is 13 residues. Germline-derived CDR1 and CDR2 are SGHDT and YYEEEE. The CDR3: CASSTRTGYEQYF. CDR3 coding DNA: TGTGCCAGCAGCACACGGACGGGTTACGAGCAGTACTTC.

The CDR3 region has the DNA TGTGCCAGTAGTATCGGGGCGCTGATCGCGAACACCGGGGAGCTGTTTTTT. Translating gives CASSIGALIANTGELFF. The V call is TRBV19, the J call TRBJ2-2; tentatively, D is TRBD1 or TRBD2 (5 bases each). The CDR3 length is 17 residues. Trimming cost V 3 bases and J 0 bases, with 14 bases left between them. Germline V gene data show CDR1 as LNHDA and CDR2 as SQIVND (reference sequence).